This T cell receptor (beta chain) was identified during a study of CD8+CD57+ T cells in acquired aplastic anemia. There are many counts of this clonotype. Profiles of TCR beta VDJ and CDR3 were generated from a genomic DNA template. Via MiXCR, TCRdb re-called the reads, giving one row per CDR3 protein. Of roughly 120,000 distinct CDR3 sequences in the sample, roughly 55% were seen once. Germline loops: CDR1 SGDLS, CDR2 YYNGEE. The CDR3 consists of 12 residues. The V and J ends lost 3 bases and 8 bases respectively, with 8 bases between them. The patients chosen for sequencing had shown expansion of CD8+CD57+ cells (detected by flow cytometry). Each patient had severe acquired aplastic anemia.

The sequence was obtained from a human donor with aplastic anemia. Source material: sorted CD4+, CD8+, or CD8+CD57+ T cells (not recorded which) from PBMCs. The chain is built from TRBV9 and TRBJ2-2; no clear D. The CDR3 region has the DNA TGTGCCAGCAGCGCAAACGAGGGGGAGCTGTTTTTT. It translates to CASSANEGELFF.